These 24 T cell receptor beta chains share one sample of origin, sequenced in a study of T-cell reconstitution after alpha-beta-depleted transplantation in children. TCRbeta library preparation incorporated unique molecular identifiers. TCRdb independently ran MiXCR on the PCR reads; one entry per CDR3 protein. Among hundreds of thousands of distinct CDR3 sequences listed, roughly 9.1% were seen once. This material consisted of PBMCs, mostly from graft donor cells, taken 360 days after TCRalphabeta/CD19-depleted stem cell transplant. The receptor source for this set is a male patient aged 2-10 years who had a stem cell transplant for acute myeloid leukemia, so the T cells may come from the graft donor.

The chain joins TRBV7-2 to TRBJ2-1; D perhaps matches TRBD2 (6 bases). The CDR3 consists of 17 residues. Germline values: CDR1 SGHTA, CDR2 FQGNSA. Trimming took 4 bases from V and 9 from J, leaving 25 bases between them. DNA for the CDR3: TGTGCCAGCAGCTCGCAAGTGGAGGGGTCAGGGCTTGGTGAGCAGTTCTTC. This encodes CASSSQVEGSGLGEQFF.

This clonotype appeared a few times. The chain has TRBV19 and TRBJ2-5; a weak D match, TRBD2 (5 bases). This CDR3 is built from 15 residues. V was shortened by 6 bases and J by 5 bases, with 19 bases between the two germline ends. Germline loops: CDR1 LNHDA, CDR2 SQIVND (reference sequence). The chain's CDR3 is CASRSLFGLGETQYF. The CDR3 DNA reads TGTGCCAGTAGGTCCTTATTCGGACTTGGCGAGACCCAGTACTTC.

The genes are TRBV18 and TRBJ2-7, with D possibly being TRBD2 (5 bases). The CDR3 covers 13 residues. The germline V gene has CDR1 KGHSH and CDR2 LQKENI. Trimming stripped 3 bases from V and 4 bases from J, with 10 bases between. In nucleotides, the CDR3 is TGTGCCAGCTCACCTACGGGGTCATACGAGCAGTACGTC. Protein sequence: CASSPTGSYEQYV.

This clonotype was seen only a few times. The chain joins TRBV7-2 to TRBJ2-2; TRBD1 might be the D (5 bases). This CDR3 is built from 15 residues. CDR1 SGHTA and CDR2 FQGNSA come from the germline V gene. Trimming shortened V by 3 bases and J by 0 bases, and 8 bases separated the two germline ends. The CDR3 reads CASSFDSTNTGELFF. CDR3 nucleotides: TGTGCCAGCAGCTTTGACAGTACGAACACCGGGGAGCTGTTTTTT.

The sample holds a few counts of this clonotype. V gene TRBV9 combines with J gene TRBJ2-5; D gene uncertain. Trimming stripped 4 bases from V and 4 bases from J, with 17 bases between. Germline V gene data show CDR1 as SGDLS and CDR2 as YYNGEE. This CDR3 has 15 amino acids. The CDR3 DNA reads as TGTGCCAGCAGCTCCGGGCCCTCGTACGGAGAGACCCAGTACTTC. It is translated as CASSSGPSYGETQYF.

The chain combines TRBV20-1 with TRBJ2-2, with 8 bases identical to TRBD2. J gave up 6 bases and V 3 bases, and 15 bases lay outside the gene matches. This CDR3 spans 17 amino acids. Germline-derived CDR1 and CDR2 are DFQATT and SNEGSKA (reference sequence). The CDR3 DNA sequence: TGCAGTGCTAGTGGGCTAGCGGGCAATCATGGCGCCGGGGAGCTGTTTTTT. As protein: CSASGLAGNHGAGELFF.

The J gene is TRBJ2-7, the V gene TRBV12-3 or TRBV12-4; TRBD1 is a possible D gene (6 bases). The CDR3 covers 14 residues. Trimming shortened V by 5 bases and J by 2 bases, and 13 bases separated the two germline ends. The CDR3 is CASSPGQRTYEQYV. The CDR3 bases are TGTGCCAGCAGTCCAGGACAGAGGACCTACGAGCAGTACGTC.

This chain links TRBV12-5 with TRBJ2-6; unclear D gene. The CDR3 totals 13 residues. Germline assignment: CDR1 LGHNT and CDR2 FRNRAP. V was shortened by 6 bases and J by 0 bases, with 3 bases between the two germline ends. CDR3 DNA sequence: TGTGCTAGTGGGGGCTCTGGGGCCAACGTCCTGACTTTC. This codes for CASGGSGANVLTF.

This clonotype appeared a few times. The chain joins TRBV20-1 to TRBJ2-5; 11 nucleotides line up with TRBD1. Germline CDR1 is DFQATT and CDR2 is SNEGSKA (reference sequence). The length of the CDR3 is 17 residues. With 0 bases clipped from V and 0 bases from J, the junction kept 6 bases outside the gene matches. The CDR3 spells CSARDYRDRGNQETQYF. CDR3 DNA: TGCAGTGCTAGAGATTACCGGGACAGGGGGAACCAAGAGACCCAGTACTTC.

This clonotype was counted at least ten times. The chain uses TRBV11-3 and TRBJ2-1; the D is unclear. CDR3 length: 12 residues. Trimming shortened V by 0 bases and J by 10 bases, and 7 bases separated the two germline ends. Germline V gene lookup returns CDR1 SGHNT and CDR2 YENEEA. CDR3 sequence: CASSLDTDEQFF. CDR3 sequence (DNA): TGTGCCAGCAGCTTAGATACCGACGAGCAGTTCTTC. Variable domain in full (rest from reference TRBV11-3 and TRBJ2-1): EAGVVQSPRYKIIEKKQPVAFWCNPISGHNTLYWYLQNLGQGPELLIRYENEEAVDDSQLPKDRFSAERLKGVDSTLKIQPAELGDSAVYLCASSLDTDEQFFGPGTRLTVL.

This clonotype was seen only a few times. The J gene is TRBJ2-3, the V gene TRBV20-1, with a weak D call TRBD1 (6 bases). V was clipped by 2 bases and J by 3 bases, with 6 bases between them. This CDR3 spans 12 amino acids. Per germline, CDR1 DFQATT and CDR2 SNEGSKA (reference sequence). CDR3 sequence (DNA): TGCAGTGCTAGAACAGGGACAGATACGCAGTATTTT. This translates into CSARTGTDTQYF.

The chain has TRBV5-1 and TRBJ2-4; D tentatively reads TRBD1 or TRBD2 (6 bases each). The CDR3 extends over 15 amino acids. V lost 3 bases to trimming and J lost 2 bases, with 12 bases between them. Germline V gene lookup returns CDR1 SGHRS and CDR2 YFSETQ. As DNA, the CDR3 is TGCGCCAGCAGCTCCGGGGGCGTTACCAAAAACATTCAGTACTTC. Translating gives CASSSGGVTKNIQYF.

The V call is TRBV5-6, the J call TRBJ1-1; possible D gene TRBD1, 5 bases. Germline loops: CDR1 SGHDT, CDR2 YYEEEE. This CDR3 region has 15 residues. V shed 0 bases and J shed 4 bases, with 13 bases lying between them. CDR3 region: CASSLGSRRGTEAFF. In DNA form, the CDR3 reads TGTGCCAGCAGCTTGGGCAGTCGGAGGGGCACTGAAGCTTTCTTT.

This clonotype was recorded at least ten times. The genes are TRBV24-1 and TRBJ2-5; D is possibly TRBD2 (6 bases). Germline V gives CDR1 KGHDR, CDR2 SFDVKD. V dropped 3 bases and J dropped 4 bases, with 20 bases sitting between them. This CDR3 spans 17 amino acids. The DNA of the CDR3 is TGTGCCACCAGTGATGCCCCCTACAAAGGAGGGAGAGAGACCCAGTACTTC. Translation gives CATSDAPYKGGRETQYF.

The rearrangement links TRBV27 to TRBJ2-7; 13 bases map to TRBD2. The CDR3 is 15 amino acids. The V and J ends lost 4 bases and 4 bases, in that order; junction bases with no gene match: 4. From germline, CDR1 is MNHEY and CDR2 SMNVEV (reference sequence). The CDR3 region has the DNA TGTGCCAGCAGTTCGGGACTAGCGGGACCATACGAGCAGTACTTC. Its translation is CASSSGLAGPYEQYF.

The rearrangement uses TRBV14 and TRBJ1-2, with D unclear. The V end was cut by 3 bases, the J end by 4 bases, with 9 bases between. Looked up from germline, CDR1 is SGHDN and CDR2 is FVKESK. This CDR3 spans 13 amino acids. CDR3 bases: TGTGCCAGCAGCCACGGACCGGTCTATGGCTACACCTTC. Residues: CASSHGPVYGYTF.

The rearrangement uses TRBV14 and TRBJ2-5; 10 bases are a match to TRBD2. V was clipped by 1 base and J by 7 bases; unmatched bases: 0. The CDR3 covers 13 residues. The germline V gene encodes CDR1 SGHDN and CDR2 FVKESK. The DNA of the CDR3 is TGTGCCAGCAGCCAAGGACTAGCGGGGACCCAGTACTTC. Its translation is CASSQGLAGTQYF.

In its sample, this clonotype was seen a few times. This sequence joins TRBV4-3 and TRBJ2-4, with 11 bases fitting TRBD2. There are 18 residues in the CDR3. CDR1 and CDR2 (germline): LGHNA, YSLEER. The junction had 15 bases not matched to a gene; V was cut back by 3 bases and J by 8 bases. The DNA of the CDR3 is TGCGCCAGCAGCCAGGCCTTAACTAGCGGGAGTACCCAGGACATTCAGTACTTC. This translates into CASSQALTSGSTQDIQYF.

The chain combines TRBV12-3 or TRBV12-4 with TRBJ2-2, with 8 bases matching TRBD2. CDR3 length: 16 amino acids. V trimming: 6 bases; J trimming: 8 bases; junction bases outside the gene matches: 14. The CDR3: CASRLGDSAGGGELFF. The CDR3 DNA is TGTGCCAGCAGACTAGGGGATTCCGCGGGAGGAGGGGAGCTGTTTTTT.

This clonotype showed up many times. The chain combines TRBV29-1 with TRBJ1-6; D perhaps matches TRBD1 (5 bases). The germline gives CDR1 SQVTM, CDR2 ANQGSEA. The CDR3 length is 13 residues. The V end lost 5 bases, the J end lost 5 bases, and 10 bases lay between the germline ends. The CDR3 sequence: CSVSWGNNSPLHF. DNA for the CDR3: TGCAGCGTTTCGTGGGGCAATAATTCACCCCTCCACTTT.

This clonotype was recorded at least ten times. This rearrangement joins TRBV7-2 to TRBJ2-2; no definite D call. CDR3 length equals 17 residues. Germline assignment: CDR1 SGHTA and CDR2 FQGNSA. Trimming cost V 0 bases and J 4 bases, with 15 bases left between them. Here the CDR3 reads CASSLAHITLGTGELFF. The CDR3, as DNA: TGTGCCAGCAGCTTAGCGCACATCACCCTGGGCACCGGGGAGCTGTTTTTT.

This clonotype has at least ten counts. This rearrangement joins TRBV5-1 to TRBJ2-2, with 7 positions matching TRBD1. Germline V gene sequence: CDR1 SGHRS, CDR2 YFSETQ. V lost 0 bases, J lost 5 bases, and 4 bases stayed unmatched. This CDR3 is built from 15 residues. The CDR3 DNA is TGCGCCAGCAGCTTGGAGGGGGCAGGGACCGGGGAGCTGTTTTTT. It encodes CASSLEGAGTGELFF.

This clonotype showed up many times. The gene calls are TRBV10-3 and TRBJ2-3; D is perhaps TRBD2 (6 bases). The CDR3 contains 14 residues. The germline CDR1 and CDR2 sequences are ENHRY and SYGVKD. V shed 5 bases and J shed 2 bases, with 11 bases lying between them. DNA for the CDR3: TGTGCCATCAGTCCGCGGGGCATCACAGATACGCAGTATTTT. This gives the protein CAISPRGITDTQYF.

This chain uses TRBV11-2 with TRBJ2-7; 7 bases match TRBD2. The junction had 17 bases not matched to a gene; V was cut back by 3 bases and J by 3 bases. Germline V gene data show CDR1 as SGHAT and CDR2 as FQNNGV. This CDR3 has 18 residues. The DNA of the CDR3 is TGTGCCAGCAGCTTTTTAGGGCTAGCGGACGGAGAGCACTACGAGCAGTACTTC. It encodes CASSFLGLADGEHYEQYF.